The clone carrying this TCR beta chain was recorded a few times. Sequencing used immunoSEQ multiplex PCR; TCRdb keeps in-frame clones, though not all of them. The table includes about 78,000 clones, about nine tenths detected once. The data belong to a study of blood T cell repertoires in COVID-19. The CDR3 extends over 15 amino acids. V lost 5 bases, J lost 5 bases, and 18 bases lay in between. Germline CDR1 SGHTA, CDR2 FQGNSA. Sequencing was performed on peripheral blood. This clonotype was sampled from a man aged 50 to 60 with active or convalescent COVID-19. This sequence joins TRBV7-2 and TRBJ2-5; tentatively, D is TRBD2 (5 bases). The CDR3 DNA is TGTGCCAGCAGCACACAAGCGGACCCCCAGGAGACCCAGTACTTC. Translated: CASSTQADPQETQYF. Full variable domain (rest looked up from reference TRBV7-2 and TRBJ2-5): GAGVSQSPSNKVTEKGKDVELRCDPISGHTALYWYRQSLGQGLEFLIYFQGNSAPDKSGLPSDRFSAERTGGSVSTLTIQRTQQEDSAVYLCASSTQADPQETQYFGPGTRLLVL.